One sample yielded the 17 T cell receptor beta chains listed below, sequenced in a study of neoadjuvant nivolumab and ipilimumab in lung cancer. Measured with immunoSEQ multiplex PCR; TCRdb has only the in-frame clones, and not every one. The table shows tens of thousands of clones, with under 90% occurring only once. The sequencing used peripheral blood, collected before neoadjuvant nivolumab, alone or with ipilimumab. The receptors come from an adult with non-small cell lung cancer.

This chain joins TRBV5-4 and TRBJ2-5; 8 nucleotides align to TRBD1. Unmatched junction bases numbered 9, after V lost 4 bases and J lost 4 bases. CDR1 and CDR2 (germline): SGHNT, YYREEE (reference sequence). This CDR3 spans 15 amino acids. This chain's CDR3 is CASSPGQGEGETQYF. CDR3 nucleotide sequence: TGTGCCAGCAGCCCCGGACAGGGTGAGGGAGAGACCCAGTACTTC.

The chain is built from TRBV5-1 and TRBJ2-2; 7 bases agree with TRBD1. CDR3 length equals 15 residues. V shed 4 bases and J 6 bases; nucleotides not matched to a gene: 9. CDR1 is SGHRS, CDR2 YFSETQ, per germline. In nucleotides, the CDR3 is TGCGCCAGCAGCCAAGGACAGGCTGAACCCGGGGAGCTGTTTTTT. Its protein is CASSQGQAEPGELFF. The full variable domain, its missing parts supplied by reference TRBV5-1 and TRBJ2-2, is KAGVTQTPRYLIKTRGQQVTLSCSPISGHRSVSWYQQTPGQGLQFLFEYFSETQRNKGNFPGRFSGRQFSNSRSEMNVSTLELGDSALYLCASSQGQAEPGELFFGEGSRLTVL.

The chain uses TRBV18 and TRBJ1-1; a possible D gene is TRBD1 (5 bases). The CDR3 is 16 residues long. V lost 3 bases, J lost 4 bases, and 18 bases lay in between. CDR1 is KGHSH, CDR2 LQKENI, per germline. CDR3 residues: CASSPPGPGRVTEAFF. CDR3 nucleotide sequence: TGTGCCAGCTCACCTCCGGGCCCAGGGCGGGTCACTGAAGCTTTCTTT.

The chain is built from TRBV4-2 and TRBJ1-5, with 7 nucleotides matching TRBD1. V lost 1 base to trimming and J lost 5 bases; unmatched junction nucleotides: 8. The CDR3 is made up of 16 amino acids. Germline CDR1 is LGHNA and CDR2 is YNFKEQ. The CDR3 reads CASSQADTDRDQPQHF. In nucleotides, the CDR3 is TGTGCCAGCAGCCAAGCCGATACTGACAGGGATCAGCCCCAGCATTTT.

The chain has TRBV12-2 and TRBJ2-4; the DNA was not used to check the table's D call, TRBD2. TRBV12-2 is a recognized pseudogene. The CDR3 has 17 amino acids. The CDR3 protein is CASRLKSAHGVKNIQYF. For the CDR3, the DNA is TGTGCAAGTCGCTTAAAGTCGGCTCATGGAGTCAAAAACATTCAGTACTTC.

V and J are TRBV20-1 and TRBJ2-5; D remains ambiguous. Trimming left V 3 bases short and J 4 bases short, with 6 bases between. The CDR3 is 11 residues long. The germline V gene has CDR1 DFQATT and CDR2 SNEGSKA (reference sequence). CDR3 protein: CSASFPETQYF. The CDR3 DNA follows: TGCAGTGCTAGTTTTCCAGAGACCCAGTACTTC.

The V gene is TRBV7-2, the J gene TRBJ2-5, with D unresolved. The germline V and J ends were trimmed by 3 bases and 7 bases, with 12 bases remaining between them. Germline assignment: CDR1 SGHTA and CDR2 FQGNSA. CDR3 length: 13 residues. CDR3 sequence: CASSFDRWRTQYF. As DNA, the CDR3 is TGTGCCAGCAGCTTCGACCGTTGGAGGACCCAGTACTTC.

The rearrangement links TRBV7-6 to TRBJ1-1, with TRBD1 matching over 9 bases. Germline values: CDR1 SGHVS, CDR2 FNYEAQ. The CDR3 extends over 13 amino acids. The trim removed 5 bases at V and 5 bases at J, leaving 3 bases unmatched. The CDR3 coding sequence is TGTGCCAGCAGCCCAGGACAGGGGACTGAAGCTTTCTTT. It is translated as CASSPGQGTEAFF. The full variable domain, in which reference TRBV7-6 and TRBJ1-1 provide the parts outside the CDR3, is GAGVSQSPRYKVTKRGQDVALRCDPISGHVSLYWYRQALGQGPEFLTYFNYEAQQDKSGLPNDRFSAERPEGSISTLTIQRTEQRDSAMYRCASSPGQGTEAFFGQGTRLTVV.

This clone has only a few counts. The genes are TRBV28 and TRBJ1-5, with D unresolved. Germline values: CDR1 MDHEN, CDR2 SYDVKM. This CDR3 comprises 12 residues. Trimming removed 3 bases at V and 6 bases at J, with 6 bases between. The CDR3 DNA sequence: TGTGCCAGCAGTTTCGTGGGTCAGCCCCAGCATTTT. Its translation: CASSFVGQPQHF.

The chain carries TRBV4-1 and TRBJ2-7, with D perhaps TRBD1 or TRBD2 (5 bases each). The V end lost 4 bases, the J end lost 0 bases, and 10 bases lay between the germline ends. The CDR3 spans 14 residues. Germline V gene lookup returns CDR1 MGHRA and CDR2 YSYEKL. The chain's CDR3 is CASSRRDRSYEQYF. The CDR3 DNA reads TGCGCCAGCAGCCGTCGGGACCGCTCCTACGAGCAGTACTTC.

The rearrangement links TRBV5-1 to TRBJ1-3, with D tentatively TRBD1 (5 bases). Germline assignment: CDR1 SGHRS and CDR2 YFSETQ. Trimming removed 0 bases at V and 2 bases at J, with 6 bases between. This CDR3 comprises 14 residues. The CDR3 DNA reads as TGCGCCAGCAGCTTGGGGGGGGCTGGAAACACCATATATTTT. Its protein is CASSLGGAGNTIYF.

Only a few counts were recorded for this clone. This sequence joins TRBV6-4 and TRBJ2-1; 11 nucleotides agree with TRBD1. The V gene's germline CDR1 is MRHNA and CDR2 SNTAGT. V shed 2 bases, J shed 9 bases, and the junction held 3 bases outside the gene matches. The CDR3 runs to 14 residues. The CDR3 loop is CASSDGQGAGEQFF. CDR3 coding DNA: TGTGCCAGCAGTGACGGACAGGGGGCGGGTGAGCAGTTCTTC.

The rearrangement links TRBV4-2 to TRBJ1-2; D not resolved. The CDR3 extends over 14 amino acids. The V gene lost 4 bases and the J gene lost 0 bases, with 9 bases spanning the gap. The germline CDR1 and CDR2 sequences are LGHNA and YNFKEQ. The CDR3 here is CASSLSQANYGYTF. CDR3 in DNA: TGTGCCAGCAGCCTCAGCCAGGCTAACTATGGCTACACCTTC.

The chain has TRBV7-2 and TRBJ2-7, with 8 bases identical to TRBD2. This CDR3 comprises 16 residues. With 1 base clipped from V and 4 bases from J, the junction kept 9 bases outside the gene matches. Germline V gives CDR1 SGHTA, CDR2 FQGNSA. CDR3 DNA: TGTGCCAGCAGCTTAGGGGTAGCGGGACGTTTTTACGAGCAGTACTTC. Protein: CASSLGVAGRFYEQYF.

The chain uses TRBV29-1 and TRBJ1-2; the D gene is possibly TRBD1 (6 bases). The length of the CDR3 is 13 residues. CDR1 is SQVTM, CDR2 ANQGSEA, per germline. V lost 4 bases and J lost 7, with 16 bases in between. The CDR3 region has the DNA TGCAGCGTTGGGGCCCCCGGGACAACTGGCTACACCTTC. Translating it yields CSVGAPGTTGYTF.

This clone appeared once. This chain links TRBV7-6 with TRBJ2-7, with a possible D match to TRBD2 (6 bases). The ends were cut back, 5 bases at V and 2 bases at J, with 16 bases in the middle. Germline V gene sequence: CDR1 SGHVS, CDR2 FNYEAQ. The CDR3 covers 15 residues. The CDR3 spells CASSPTSLNPYEQYF. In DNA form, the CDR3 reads TGTGCCAGCAGCCCCACTAGCTTAAACCCCTACGAGCAGTACTTC.

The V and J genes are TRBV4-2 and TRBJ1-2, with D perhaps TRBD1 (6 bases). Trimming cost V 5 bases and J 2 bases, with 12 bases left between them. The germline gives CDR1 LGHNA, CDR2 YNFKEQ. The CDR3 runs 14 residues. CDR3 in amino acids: CASSLTGNNYGYTF. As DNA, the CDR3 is TGTGCCAGCAGCTTAACAGGGAACAACTATGGCTACACCTTC.